This entry is about one T cell receptor beta chain. This entry comes from a study of sequential checkpoint blockade in melanoma. Trimming cost V 1 base and J 4 bases; bases outside gene matches: 10. This CDR3 spans 19 amino acids. The germline V gene has CDR1 MNHEY and CDR2 SMNVEV (reference sequence). Stated treatment: randomized to nivolumab then ipilimumab (arm A) or the reverse (arm B). The table came from immunoSEQ multiplex PCR; TCRdb's copy has only in-frame clones and leaves some out. Of tens of thousands of clones listed, about 89% are singletons. The TCR originated in a human donor with melanoma. Material: CD8+ T cells sorted from blood (inferred from file names), obtained from a patient given nivolumab and ipilimumab in sequence. The chain couples TRBV27 to TRBJ2-1; 13 bases are shared with TRBD2. The CDR3 bases are TGTGCCAGCAGTTTATTCGGACTAGCGGGAGTGTCGGGTTACAATGAGCAGTTCTTC. This translates into CASSLFGLAGVSGYNEQFF.